A single sample is the source of the 10 T cell receptor beta chains below, sequenced in a study of T cells in Graves' hyperthyroidism and ophthalmopathy. Authors of the study amplified TCR beta CDR3 regions from RNA transcripts. A first-round RT-PCR of the TCR CDR3 used the HTBI primer set. TCRdb reprocessed the multiplex PCR reads via MiXCR and lists one record per CDR3 protein. The sample gives some 360,000 distinct CDR3 sequences, approximately 15% of which show up once; 9.5% to 11% is in the top ten. What was sequenced was blood. These receptors all stem from a woman aged 60 to 75 with Graves' hyperthyroidism.

CDR3 nucleotides: TGTGCCAGCAGTTACTCTTCAGGAACCTCGAACACTGAAGCTTTCTTT. Encoded protein: CASSYSSGTSNTEAFF. This chain joins TRBV6-6 and TRBJ1-1; D gene ambiguous. The CDR3 runs 16 residues. The V gene lost 0 bases and the J gene lost 1 base, with 12 bases spanning the gap. In germline, CDR1 is MNHNY, CDR2 SVGAGI (reference sequence).

In its sample, this clonotype was seen many times. The V and J genes are TRBV11-3 and TRBJ1-6; possible D gene TRBD1, 5 bases. The CDR3 loop spans 15 amino acids. Trimming took off 5 bases at V and 6 bases at J, with 14 bases between the two ends. CDR1 and CDR2 from the germline V gene are SGHNT and YENEEA. The CDR3 spells CASSPSRQGNSPLHF. CDR3 nucleotide sequence: TGTGCCAGCAGCCCAAGTCGTCAGGGTAATTCACCCCTCCACTTT.

This clonotype has a count of ten or more. The CDR3 here is CAWGQGVGENIQYF. Written as DNA, the CDR3 is TGTGCCTGGGGACAGGGGGTTGGAGAAAACATTCAGTACTTC. The V gene is TRBV30, the J gene TRBJ2-4; TRBD1 aligns across 10 bases. The CDR3 length is 14 residues. Germline CDR1 GTSNPN, CDR2 SVGIG (reference sequence). Germline trimming cut 5 bases from V and 5 bases from J; bases unmatched to any gene: 6.

In this sample, this clonotype turned up a few times. The V gene is TRBV4-1, the J gene TRBJ1-2; 10 bases agree with TRBD1. J lost 6 bases, V lost 4 bases, and 11 bases had no gene match. The CDR3 spans 16 residues. Germline assignment: CDR1 MGHRA and CDR2 YSYEKL. CDR3 nucleotides: TGCGCCAGCAGCCCGTCCGGGACAGGGGATTATAATGGCTACACCTTC. It codes for CASSPSGTGDYNGYTF.

Ten or more counts support this clonotype. This rearrangement joins TRBV2 to TRBJ2-7; TRBD1 agrees at 8 bases. Germline CDR1 SNHLY, CDR2 FYNNEI. Losses at the gene ends were 4 bases for V and 6 bases for J; bases not matched to a gene: 5. CDR3 length: 13 residues. CDR3 DNA sequence: TGTGCCAGCAGTGGGACAGGGCCGGGCGAGCAGTACTTC. Protein: CASSGTGPGEQYF.

In its sample, this clonotype was seen many times. The V gene is TRBV11-2, the J gene TRBJ1-2; no clear D gene. V was shortened by 5 bases and J by 0 bases, with 13 bases between the two germline ends. This CDR3 has 15 amino acids. CDR1 is SGHAT and CDR2 is FQNNGV in the germline V gene. CDR3 amino acids: CASSPPGGANYGYTF. As DNA, the CDR3 is TGTGCCAGCAGCCCACCCGGTGGGGCTAACTATGGCTACACCTTC.

V and J are TRBV19 and TRBJ2-5; D is possibly TRBD1 or TRBD2 (5 bases each). Per the germline V gene, CDR1 is LNHDA and CDR2 is SQIVND (reference sequence). Between the trimmed V and J ends, which lost 5 bases and 1 base, there was a span of 11 bases. This CDR3 is 14 amino acids long. In nucleotides, the CDR3 is TGTGCCAGTAGTGGGGACGGCCGCCAAGAGACCCAGTACTTC. This sequence encodes CASSGDGRQETQYF.

This clonotype has ten or more counts. The chain links TRBV7-8 to TRBJ1-2, with 8 bases that match TRBD1. CDR1 is SGHVS, CDR2 FQNEAQ, per germline. V shed 5 bases, J shed 5 bases, and the junction held 16 bases outside the gene matches. The CDR3 spans 17 residues. The CDR3: CASSPSPPGGGVYGYTF. The DNA of the CDR3 is TGTGCCAGCAGCCCATCTCCCCCAGGGGGCGGGGTGTATGGCTACACCTTC.

This clonotype was recorded a few times. The J gene is TRBJ2-6, the V gene TRBV5-1; the D is unclear. CDR3 length equals 15 residues. Looked up from germline, CDR1 is SGHRS and CDR2 is YFSETQ. Trimming removed 1 base from V and 3 bases from J, with 8 bases in between. CDR3 nucleotides: TGCGCCAGCAGCTTGTCTACGGGTGGGGCCAACGTCCTGACTTTC. Its protein is CASSLSTGGANVLTF. The variable domain in full, with the rest retrieved from reference TRBV5-1 and TRBJ2-6, is KAGVTQTPRYLIKTRGQQVTLSCSPISGHRSVSWYQQTPGQGLQFLFEYFSETQRNKGNFPGRFSGRQFSNSRSEMNVSTLELGDSALYLCASSLSTGGANVLTFGAGSRLTVL.

Many counts were recorded for this clonotype. The chain has TRBV30 and TRBJ2-1; TRBD2 matches at 7 bases. The V gene's germline CDR1 is GTSNPN and CDR2 SVGIG (reference sequence). J was trimmed by 7 bases and V by 5 bases; bases with no gene match: 5. This CDR3 is 12 amino acids long. CDR3 in DNA: TGTGCCTGGGGCGGGAGAGGAAATGAGCAGTTCTTC. Its translation is CAWGGRGNEQFF. Full variable domain (remainder filled in from reference TRBV30 and TRBJ2-1): SQTIHQWPATLVQPVGSPLSLECTVEGTSNPNLYWYRQAAGRGLQLLFYSVGIGQISSEVPQNLSASRPQDRQFILSSKKLLLSDSGFYLCAWGGRGNEQFFGPGTRLTVL.